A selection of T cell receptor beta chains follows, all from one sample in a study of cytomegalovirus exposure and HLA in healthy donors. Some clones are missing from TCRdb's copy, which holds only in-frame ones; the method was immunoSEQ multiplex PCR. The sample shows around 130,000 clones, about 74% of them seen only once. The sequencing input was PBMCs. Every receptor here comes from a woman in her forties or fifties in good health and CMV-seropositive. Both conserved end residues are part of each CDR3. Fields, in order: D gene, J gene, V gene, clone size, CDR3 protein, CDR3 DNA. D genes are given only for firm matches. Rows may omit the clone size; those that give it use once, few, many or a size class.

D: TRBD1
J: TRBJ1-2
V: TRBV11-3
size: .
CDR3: CASSQGQGKYGYTF
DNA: TGTGCCAGCAGCCAGGGACAGGGAAAATATGGCTACACCTTC

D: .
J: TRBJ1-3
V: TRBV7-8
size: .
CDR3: CASSLGAPGNTIYF
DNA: TGTGCCAGCAGCTTAGGGGCCCCTGGAAACACCATATATTTT

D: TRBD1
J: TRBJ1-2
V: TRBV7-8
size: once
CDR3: CASSSQTGSPIHGYTF
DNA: TGTGCCAGCAGCTCCCAGACAGGGTCCCCCATCCATGGCTACACCTTC

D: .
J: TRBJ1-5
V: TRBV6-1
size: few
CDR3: CASTLAEGGNQPQHF
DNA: TGTGCCAGCACCCTCGCCGAGGGTGGCAATCAGCCCCAGCATTTT

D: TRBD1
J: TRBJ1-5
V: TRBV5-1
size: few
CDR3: CASTLTGGDGQPQHF
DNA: TGCGCCAGCACCTTGACAGGGGGCGACGGTCAGCCCCAGCATTTT

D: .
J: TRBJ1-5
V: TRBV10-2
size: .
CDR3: CASSDNIRSPQHF
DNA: TGCGCCAGCAGTGATAATATCCGAAGCCCCCAGCATTTT

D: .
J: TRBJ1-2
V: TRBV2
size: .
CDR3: CASSGTGGTYGYTF
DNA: TGTGCCAGCAGTGGGACGGGAGGGACTTATGGCTACACCTTC

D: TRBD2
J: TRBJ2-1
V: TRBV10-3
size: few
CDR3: CASSYSSGEAWEQFF
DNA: TGTGCCAGCAGTTACTCGAGCGGGGAGGCATGGGAGCAGTTCTTC

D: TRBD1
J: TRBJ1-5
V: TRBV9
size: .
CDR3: CASSVGTDNQPQHF
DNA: TGTGCCAGCAGCGTCGGGACAGACAATCAGCCCCAGCATTTT

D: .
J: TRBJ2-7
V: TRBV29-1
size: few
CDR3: CSVAPRASEQYF
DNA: TGCAGCGTTGCGCCGCGGGCCAGCGAGCAGTACTTC

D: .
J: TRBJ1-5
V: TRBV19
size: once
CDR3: CASSPGLNQPQHF
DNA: TGTGCCAGTAGTCCAGGTCTTAATCAGCCCCAGCATTTT

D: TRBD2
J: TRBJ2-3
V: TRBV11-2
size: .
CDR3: CASSPRLAGRSDTQYF
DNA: TGTGCCAGCAGCCCCCGACTAGCGGGGAGATCAGATACGCAGTATTTT

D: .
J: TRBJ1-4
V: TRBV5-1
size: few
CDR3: CASSLMGPRATNEKLFF
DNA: TGCGCCAGCAGCTTGATGGGCCCGCGGGCAACTAATGAAAAACTGTTTTTT

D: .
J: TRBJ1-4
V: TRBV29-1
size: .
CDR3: CSVKLRLDSLNEKLFF
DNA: TGCAGCGTCAAACTTAGACTGGACAGCCTGAATGAAAAACTGTTTTTT

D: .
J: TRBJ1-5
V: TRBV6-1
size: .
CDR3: CASSDYSNQPQHF
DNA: TGTGCCAGCAGTGACTATAGCAATCAGCCCCAGCATTTT

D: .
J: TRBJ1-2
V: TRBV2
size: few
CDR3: CASQADPAFYGYTF
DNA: TGTGCCAGTCAAGCAGACCCAGCGTTCTATGGCTACACCTTC

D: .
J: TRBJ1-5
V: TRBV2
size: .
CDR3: CASSDPIQGRGQPQHF
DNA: TGTGCCAGCAGTGACCCCATACAGGGACGAGGTCAGCCCCAGCATTTT

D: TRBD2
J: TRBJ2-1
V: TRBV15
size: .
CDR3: CATSRDVGGGESCEQFF
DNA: TGTGCCACCAGCAGAGACGTGGGCGGGGGGGAAAGTTGTGAGCAGTTCTTC

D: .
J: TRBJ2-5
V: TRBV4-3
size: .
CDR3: CASSQDYREETQYF
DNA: TGCGCCAGCAGCCAAGATTACAGGGAAGAGACCCAGTACTTC

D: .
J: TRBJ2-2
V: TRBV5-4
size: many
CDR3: CASSLAGPDTGELFF
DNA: TGTGCCAGCAGCTTGGCAGGTCCTGACACCGGGGAGCTGTTTTTT

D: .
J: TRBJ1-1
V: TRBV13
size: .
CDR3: CASSFSAGENTEAFF
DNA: TGTGCCAGCAGCTTTTCAGCAGGGGAGAACACTGAAGCTTTCTTT

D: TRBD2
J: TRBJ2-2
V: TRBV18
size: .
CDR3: CASSPISSGNTGELFF
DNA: TGTGCCAGCTCACCTATTTCTAGCGGTAACACCGGGGAGCTGTTTTTT

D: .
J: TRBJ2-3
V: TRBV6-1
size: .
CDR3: CASSEAGGPADTQYF
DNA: TGTGCCAGCAGTGAAGCGGGGGGGCCAGCAGATACGCAGTATTTT

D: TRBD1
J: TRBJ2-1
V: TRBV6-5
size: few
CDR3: CASNPRFQGADEQFF
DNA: TGTGCCAGCAATCCGCGATTCCAGGGGGCCGATGAGCAGTTCTTC

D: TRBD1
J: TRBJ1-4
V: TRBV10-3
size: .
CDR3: CAISESGTANEKLFF
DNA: TGTGCCATCAGTGAGTCCGGGACAGCTAATGAAAAACTGTTTTTT

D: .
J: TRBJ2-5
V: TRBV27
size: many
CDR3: CASSLFLGQQETQYF
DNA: TGTGCCAGCAGTTTATTTCTGGGGCAACAAGAGACCCAGTACTTC

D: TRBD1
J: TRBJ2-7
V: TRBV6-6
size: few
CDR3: CASSTRDRGPNEQYF
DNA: TGTGCCAGCAGTACCCGGGACAGGGGTCCAAACGAGCAGTACTTC

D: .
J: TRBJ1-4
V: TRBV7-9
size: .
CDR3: CSSSLAPRGEKLFF
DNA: TGTTCCAGCAGCTTAGCGCCCAGGGGTGAAAAACTGTTTTTT

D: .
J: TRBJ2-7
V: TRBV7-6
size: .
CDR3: CASSLGPEQYF
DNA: TGTGCCAGCAGCTTAGGGCCCGAGCAGTACTTC

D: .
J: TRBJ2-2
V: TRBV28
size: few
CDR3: CASSVSNTGELFF
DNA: TGTGCCAGCTCAGTTTCGAACACCGGGGAGCTGTTTTTT

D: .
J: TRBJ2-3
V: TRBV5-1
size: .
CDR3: CASSVRALRTDTQYF
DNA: TGCGCCAGCAGCGTCAGGGCTCTCCGAACAGATACGCAGTATTTT

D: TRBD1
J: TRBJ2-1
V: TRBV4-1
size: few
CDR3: CASSQARDRVLYNEQFF
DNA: TGCGCCAGCAGCCAAGCCCGTGACAGGGTCCTATACAATGAGCAGTTCTTC

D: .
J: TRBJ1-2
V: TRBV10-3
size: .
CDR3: CAISESAGDGYTF
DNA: TGTGCCATCAGTGAGTCGGCAGGGGACGGCTACACCTTC

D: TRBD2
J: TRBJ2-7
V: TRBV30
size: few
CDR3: CAWSVLAGGGEQYF
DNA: TGTGCCTGGAGTGTATTAGCGGGGGGGGGAGAGCAGTACTTC

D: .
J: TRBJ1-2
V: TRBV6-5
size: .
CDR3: CASSYSGADSNYGYTF
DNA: TGTGCCAGCAGTTACTCGGGAGCCGACTCTAACTATGGCTACACCTTC

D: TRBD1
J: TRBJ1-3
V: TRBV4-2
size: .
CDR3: CASSQSGTGLSGNTIYF
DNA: TGTGCCAGCAGCCAATCTGGGACAGGCCTCTCTGGAAACACCATATATTTT